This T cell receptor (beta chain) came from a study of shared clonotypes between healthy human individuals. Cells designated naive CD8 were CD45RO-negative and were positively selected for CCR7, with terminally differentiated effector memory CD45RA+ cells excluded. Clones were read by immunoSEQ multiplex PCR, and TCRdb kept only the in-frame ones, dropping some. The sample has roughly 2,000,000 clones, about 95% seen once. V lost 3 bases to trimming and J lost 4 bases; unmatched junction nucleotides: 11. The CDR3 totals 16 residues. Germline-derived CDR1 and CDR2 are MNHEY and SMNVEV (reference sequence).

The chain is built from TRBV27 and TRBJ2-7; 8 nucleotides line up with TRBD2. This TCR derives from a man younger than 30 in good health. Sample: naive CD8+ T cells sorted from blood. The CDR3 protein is CASSFLSGGALYEQYF. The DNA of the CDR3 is TGTGCCAGCAGTTTTCTGAGCGGGGGAGCACTTTACGAGCAGTACTTC.